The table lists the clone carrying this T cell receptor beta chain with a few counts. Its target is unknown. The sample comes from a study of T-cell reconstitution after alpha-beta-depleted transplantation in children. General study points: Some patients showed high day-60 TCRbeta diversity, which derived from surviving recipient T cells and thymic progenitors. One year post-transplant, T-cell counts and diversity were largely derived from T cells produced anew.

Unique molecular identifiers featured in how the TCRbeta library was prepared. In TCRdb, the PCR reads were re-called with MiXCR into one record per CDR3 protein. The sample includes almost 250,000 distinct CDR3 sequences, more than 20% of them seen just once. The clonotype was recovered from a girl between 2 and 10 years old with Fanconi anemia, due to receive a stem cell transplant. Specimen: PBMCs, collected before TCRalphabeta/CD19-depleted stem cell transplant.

CDR3 in DNA: TGCAGTGCCCTCAGAGGGGGGGAAGAAGAGACCCAGTACTTC. Encoded protein: CSALRGGEEETQYF. V gene TRBV20-1 combines with J gene TRBJ2-5; D is possibly TRBD2 (7 bases). V lost 6 bases and J lost 3, with 17 bases in between. This CDR3 has 14 amino acids. Germline CDR1 is DFQATT and CDR2 is SNEGSKA (reference sequence).